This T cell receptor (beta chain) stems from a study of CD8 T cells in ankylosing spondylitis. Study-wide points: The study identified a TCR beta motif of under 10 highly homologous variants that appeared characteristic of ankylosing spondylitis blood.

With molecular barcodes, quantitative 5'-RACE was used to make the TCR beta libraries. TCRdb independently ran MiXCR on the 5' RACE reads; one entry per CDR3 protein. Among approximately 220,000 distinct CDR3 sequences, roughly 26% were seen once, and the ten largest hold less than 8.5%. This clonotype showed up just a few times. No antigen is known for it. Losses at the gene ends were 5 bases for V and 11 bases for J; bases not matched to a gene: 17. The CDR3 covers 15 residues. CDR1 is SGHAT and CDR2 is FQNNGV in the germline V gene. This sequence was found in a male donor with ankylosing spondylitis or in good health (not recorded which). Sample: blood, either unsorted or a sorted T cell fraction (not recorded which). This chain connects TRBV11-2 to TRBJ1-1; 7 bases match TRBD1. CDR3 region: CASSPRPGTVTGAFF. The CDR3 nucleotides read TGTGCCAGCAGCCCCCGGCCCGGGACAGTAACCGGGGCTTTCTTT.